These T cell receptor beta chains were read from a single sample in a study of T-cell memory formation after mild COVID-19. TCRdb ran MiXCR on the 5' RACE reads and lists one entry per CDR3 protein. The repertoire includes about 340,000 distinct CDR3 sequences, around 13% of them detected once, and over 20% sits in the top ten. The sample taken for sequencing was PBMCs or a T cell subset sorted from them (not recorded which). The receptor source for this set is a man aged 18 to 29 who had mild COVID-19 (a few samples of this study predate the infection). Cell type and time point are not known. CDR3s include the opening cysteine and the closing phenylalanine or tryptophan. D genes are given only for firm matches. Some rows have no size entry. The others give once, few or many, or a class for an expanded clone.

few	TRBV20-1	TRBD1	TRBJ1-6	TGCAGTGCACCGGGACAGGGAGAAAGTTCACCCCTCCACTTT	CSAPGQGESSPLHF
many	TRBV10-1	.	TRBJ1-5	TGCGCCAGCAATTCGAGGCCCCCCGAAGGCAATCAGCCCCAGCATTTT	CASNSRPPEGNQPQHF
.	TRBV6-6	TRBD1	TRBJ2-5	TGTGCCAGCAGTTACGAGGACAGGGGTAGGGAGACCCAGTACTTC	CASSYEDRGRETQYF
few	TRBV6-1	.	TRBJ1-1	TGTGCCAGCACGCAGGGGTTGACTGAAGCTTTCTTT	CASTQGLTEAFF
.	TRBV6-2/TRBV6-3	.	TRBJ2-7	TGTGCCAGCAGTTACTCGGGCGTTGACGTTTACGAGCAGTACTTC	CASSYSGVDVYEQYF
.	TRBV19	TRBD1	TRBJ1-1	TGTGCCAGTAGTATTGGGCACAGGGGTTACAACACTGAAGCTTTCTTT	CASSIGHRGYNTEAFF
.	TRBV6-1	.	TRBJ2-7	TGTGCCAGCACCCCAAACAGGGAAGGCTACGAGCAGTACTTC	CASTPNREGYEQYF
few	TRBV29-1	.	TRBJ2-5	TGCAGCGTTGATTGGTACCAAGAGACCCAGTACTTC	CSVDWYQETQYF
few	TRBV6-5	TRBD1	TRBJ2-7	TGTGCCAGCAGTCGACCGGGACAGTTCTACGAGCAGTACTTC	CASSRPGQFYEQYF
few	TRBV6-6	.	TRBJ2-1	TGTGCCAGCAGCGAAGCCGGGAATGAGCAGTTCTTC	CASSEAGNEQFF
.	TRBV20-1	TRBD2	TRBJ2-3	TGCAGTGCTATACGCGGGACTAGCGCTAGCACAGATACGCAGTATTTT	CSAIRGTSASTDTQYF
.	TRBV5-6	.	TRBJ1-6	TGTGCCAGCAGCCCGGCCCTGAGCTCCTATAATTCACCCCTCCACTTT	CASSPALSSYNSPLHF
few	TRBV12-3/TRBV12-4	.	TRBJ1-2	TGTGCCAGCAGCAGAGACGGCCCGGGAGGGGCAGGGGGCTACACCTTC	CASSRDGPGGAGGYTF
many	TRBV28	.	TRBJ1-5	TGTGCCAGCACCTGGGGCAGTCATCAGCCCCAGCATTTT	CASTWGSHQPQHF
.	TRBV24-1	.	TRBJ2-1	TGTGCCACCAGTGATTTCGGCAGTAATGAGCAGTTCTTC	CATSDFGSNEQFF
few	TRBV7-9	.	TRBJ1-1	TGTGCCAGCAGCCCTCTGGGTTGGGAAGCTTTCTTT	CASSPLGWEAFF
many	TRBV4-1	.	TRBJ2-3	TGCGCCAGCAGGGATACCACTTCTAGCACAGATACGCAGTATTTT	CASRDTTSSTDTQYF
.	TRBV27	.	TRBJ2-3	TGTGCCAGCAGGCCGGGGCCTCCGGAGGGCGGGCAGTATTTT	CASRPGPPEGGQYF
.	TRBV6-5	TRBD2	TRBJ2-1	TGTGCCAGCAACCCCGGGGGGACTAGCGGCTACAATGAGCAGTTCTTC	CASNPGGTSGYNEQFF
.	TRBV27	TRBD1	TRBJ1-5	TGTGCCAGCGGAACAGGGGGCAGCGGCAATCAGCCCCAGCATTTT	CASGTGGSGNQPQHF
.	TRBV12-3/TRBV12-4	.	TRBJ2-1	TGTGCCAGCAGGGGTGGTGATGAGCAGTTCTTC	CASRGGDEQFF
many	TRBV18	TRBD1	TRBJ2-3	TGTGCCAGCTCACCCGCCGGACAGGGAACAGATACGCAGTATTTT	CASSPAGQGTDTQYF
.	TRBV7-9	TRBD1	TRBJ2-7	TGTGCCAGCAGCTTGGACAGGGGGCAGGTCTCCTACGAGCAGTACTTC	CASSLDRGQVSYEQYF
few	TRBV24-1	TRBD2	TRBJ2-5	TGTGCCACCAGTGATTTGCGCGGCGGGGGGCCGGGAGAGACCCAGTACTTC	CATSDLRGGGPGETQYF